These 27 T cell receptor beta chains were all obtained from the same sample, sequenced in a study of T cell responses to AZD1222 COVID-19 vaccine. Data came from immunoSEQ multiplex PCR; TCRdb stores just in-frame clones and leaves some out. The sample has around 78,000 clones, about nine tenths seen once; the top ten hold 3% to 3.5%. The sequenced sample was peripheral blood, obtained 28 days after the second AZD1222 dose. These receptors all stem from an adult who received the AZD1222 COVID-19 vaccine.

This rearrangement joins TRBV19 to TRBJ1-3; D not resolved. In germline, CDR1 is LNHDA, CDR2 SQIVND (reference sequence). Trimming took off 3 bases at V and 0 bases at J, with 9 bases between the two ends. The CDR3 has 15 residues. CDR3 amino acids: CASSMDRLSGNTIYF. CDR3 bases: TGTGCCAGTAGTATGGACCGACTCTCTGGAAACACCATATATTTT.

This sequence joins TRBV11-3 and TRBJ2-6; maybe TRBD1 (5 bases). The CDR3 consists of 17 residues. The V gene's germline CDR1 is SGHNT and CDR2 YENEEA. Deletions cut 0 bases from V and 1 base from J, with 10 bases between. The CDR3 protein is CASSLDGRGSGANVLTF. The CDR3 region has the DNA TGTGCCAGCAGCTTAGATGGAAGGGGTTCTGGGGCCAACGTCCTGACTTTC.

The V call is TRBV18, the J call TRBJ1-5, with a tentative D call TRBD1 (5 bases). The CDR3 spans 14 residues. V was cut by 4 bases and J by 3 bases, with 10 bases left in between. From germline, CDR1 is KGHSH and CDR2 LQKENI. Here the CDR3 DNA reads TGTGCCAGCTCACTGCAGGGAGACAATCAGCCCCAGCATTTT. It yields the protein CASSLQGDNQPQHF.

This chain uses TRBV2 with TRBJ2-7; unclear D gene. This CDR3 has 12 residues. Looked up from germline, CDR1 is SNHLY and CDR2 is FYNNEI. The germline V and J ends were trimmed by 7 bases and 2 bases, with 9 bases remaining between them. CDR3 DNA: TGTGCCAGCACTGCAGATACCTACGAGCAGTACTTC. It encodes CASTADTYEQYF. Drawing the rest from reference TRBV2 and TRBJ2-7, the complete variable domain is EPEVTQTPSHQVTQMGQEVILRCVPISNHLYFYWYRQILGQKVEFLVSFYNNEISEKSEIFDDQFSVERPDGSNFTLKIRSTKLEDSAMYFCASTADTYEQYFGPGTRLTVT.

The chain joins TRBV12-3 or TRBV12-4 to TRBJ1-2; no reliable D call. The CDR3 extends over 11 amino acids. The V and J ends lost 4 bases and 8 bases respectively, with 8 bases between them. For the CDR3, the DNA is TGTGCCAGCAGTTATGCCCAGGGCTACACCTTC. This gives the protein CASSYAQGYTF.

CDR3 sequence: CASSENTGGQPQHF. The DNA of the CDR3 is TGTGCCAGCAGTGAAAACACAGGGGGCCAGCCCCAGCATTTT. The V and J genes are TRBV6-1 and TRBJ1-5; 9 nucleotides align to TRBD1. The CDR3 has 14 amino acids. Unmatched junction bases numbered 3, after V lost 2 bases and J lost 7 bases. Germline loops: CDR1 MNHNS, CDR2 SASEGT.

The chain is built from TRBV19 and TRBJ1-5; no firm D call. In germline, CDR1 is LNHDA, CDR2 SQIVND (reference sequence). Trimming took off 7 bases at V and 5 bases at J, with 12 bases between the two ends. The CDR3 consists of 13 residues. The CDR3: CASTLGPYQPQHF. The CDR3 DNA reads as TGTGCCAGTACGCTGGGCCCTTATCAGCCCCAGCATTTT.

A note on this clone: Additional DNA sequences in this sample encode the identical CDR3. V gene TRBV5-1 combines with J gene TRBJ1-1; D might be TRBD1 (5 bases). Germline CDR1 is SGHRS and CDR2 is YFSETQ. The V end lost 2 bases, the J end lost 2 bases, and 7 bases lay between the germline ends. This CDR3 region has 13 residues. The CDR3 bases are TGCGCCAGCAGCTTTGGGGGAAACACTGAAGCTTTCTTT. It is translated as CASSFGGNTEAFF.

The V call is TRBV12-3 or TRBV12-4, the J call TRBJ2-5; possibly TRBD1 for D (5 bases). The V and J ends lost 3 bases and 4 bases respectively, with 9 bases between them. The CDR3 runs 13 residues. This chain's CDR3 is CASSLGQGETQYF. CDR3 DNA: TGTGCCAGCAGTTTGGGGCAAGGAGAGACCCAGTACTTC.

This rearrangement joins TRBV9 to TRBJ2-1; D is possibly TRBD2 (6 bases). There are 17 residues in the CDR3. V lost 2 bases, J lost 3 bases, and 18 bases lay in between. Germline CDR1 is SGDLS and CDR2 is YYNGEE. The CDR3 DNA sequence: TGTGCCAGCAGCGTTAATCCGCCGGGGACTGTCTACAATGAGCAGTTCTTC. Encoded protein: CASSVNPPGTVYNEQFF.

The chain combines TRBV6-2 or TRBV6-3 with TRBJ2-7; 7 bases match TRBD1. CDR1 and CDR2 (germline): MNHEY, SVGEGT. Unmatched junction bases numbered 12, after V lost 5 bases and J lost 2 bases. The CDR3 length is 16 residues. CDR3 sequence reads: CASSPTLWGQPYEQYF. The CDR3 DNA follows: TGTGCCAGCAGTCCCACCCTTTGGGGACAGCCCTACGAGCAGTACTTC.

The rearrangement joins TRBV7-2 to TRBJ2-2, with 10 positions matching TRBD2. This CDR3 spans 14 amino acids. Germline V gives CDR1 SGHTA, CDR2 FQGNSA. The ends lost 5 bases at V and 13 bases at J; junction bases unmatched: 10. CDR3 amino acids: CASSPNRLAGWLFF. The CDR3 region has the DNA TGTGCCAGCAGCCCCAACCGACTAGCGGGTTGGCTGTTTTTT.

The genes are TRBV5-1 and TRBJ1-2; a possible D gene is TRBD1 (5 bases). Germline lookup yields CDR1 SGHRS and CDR2 YFSETQ. V lost 0 bases and J lost 6, with 12 bases in between. The CDR3 extends over 14 amino acids. Here the CDR3 DNA reads TGCGCCAGCAGCTTGGAGGCAGGGTCGGATGGCTACACCTTC. Translation: CASSLEAGSDGYTF. The whole variable domain, remainder taken from reference TRBV5-1 and TRBJ1-2, is KAGVTQTPRYLIKTRGQQVTLSCSPISGHRSVSWYQQTPGQGLQFLFEYFSETQRNKGNFPGRFSGRQFSNSRSEMNVSTLELGDSALYLCASSLEAGSDGYTFGSGTRLTVV.

The chain links TRBV6-1 to TRBJ1-2; D is undetermined. Trimming removed 1 base from V and 0 bases from J, with 12 bases in between. CDR1 and CDR2 (germline): MNHNS, SASEGT. This CDR3 is built from 16 residues. DNA of the CDR3: TGTGCCAGCAGTGAAGGAGGAATGGGATCTAACTATGGCTACACCTTC. Encoded protein: CASSEGGMGSNYGYTF.

This clone was observed a handful of times. The chain employs TRBV18 and TRBJ1-2; TRBD1 aligns across 7 bases. Germline V gene lookup returns CDR1 KGHSH and CDR2 LQKENI. The V and J ends lost 2 bases and 5 bases, in that order; junction bases with no gene match: 11. This CDR3 is built from 16 residues. This chain's CDR3 is CASSPVPDRARYGYTF. The CDR3 DNA follows: TGTGCCAGCTCACCAGTTCCAGACAGGGCCCGGTATGGCTACACCTTC.

This clone was observed once. The J gene is TRBJ1-2, the V gene TRBV3-1 (or the pseudogene TRBV3-2); 10 nucleotides agree with TRBD1. V dropped 2 bases and J dropped 6; count of bases not matched to a gene: 9. Looked up from germline, CDR1 is LGHDT and CDR2 is YNNKEL (reference sequence). CDR3 size: 16 residues. The DNA of the CDR3 is TGTGCCAGCAGCCAAAGGATTGCCGGGACAGGGGATGGCTACACCTTC. It specifies CASSQRIAGTGDGYTF.

This chain joins TRBV14 and TRBJ2-5; D is uncertain. Trimming pared 2 bases from V and 7 bases from J, leaving 14 bases between. Germline V gene sequence: CDR1 SGHDN, CDR2 FVKESK. The CDR3 runs 14 residues. The CDR3 bases are TGTGCCAGCAGCCAACGTGTCACTCCAGGGACCCAGTACTTC. It yields the protein CASSQRVTPGTQYF.

This clone showed up just a few times. The genes are TRBV5-1 and TRBJ2-3, with D perhaps being TRBD1 or TRBD2 (5 bases each). Germline lookup yields CDR1 SGHRS and CDR2 YFSETQ. CDR3 size: 17 residues. V lost 0 bases, J lost 5 bases, and 19 bases lay in between. The CDR3 DNA reads as TGCGCCAGCAGCTTGGGGGGTTCTAGCTCGGGACGAGATACGCAGTATTTT. Its protein product is CASSLGGSSSGRDTQYF.

The chain has TRBV24-1 and TRBJ2-1; 11 bases are a match to TRBD2. Germline assignment: CDR1 KGHDR and CDR2 SFDVKD. This CDR3 has 15 residues. Unmatched junction bases numbered 8, after V lost 5 bases and J lost 9 bases. Here the CDR3 DNA reads TGTGCCACCAGTGGCTTCCTAGCGGGAGGAAGTGAGCAGTTCTTC. Encoded protein: CATSGFLAGGSEQFF.

The J gene is TRBJ2-1, the V gene TRBV9; 12 nucleotides match TRBD2. V lost 4 bases and J lost 8; bases outside the gene matches: 7. CDR1 is SGDLS and CDR2 is YYNGEE in the germline V gene. This CDR3 contains 15 residues. The CDR3 loop is CASSLRLAGVDEQFF. CDR3 sequence (DNA): TGTGCCAGCAGCCTCAGACTAGCGGGAGTCGATGAGCAGTTCTTC.

The chain combines TRBV25-1 with TRBJ1-2, with TRBD1 matching 8 bases. The CDR3 runs 13 residues. After removal of 4 bases from V and 8 bases from J, the junction contained 6 bases not matched to a gene. From germline, CDR1 is MGHDK and CDR2 SYGVNS. The CDR3 sequence is CASSAQGAGGYTF. CDR3 DNA: TGTGCCAGCAGTGCTCAGGGGGCAGGAGGCTACACCTTC.

The chain couples TRBV4-2 to TRBJ2-3; weak D call: TRBD1 (5 bases). The CDR3 is 16 residues long. CDR1 is LGHNA, CDR2 YNFKEQ, per germline. V was trimmed by 0 bases and J by 0 bases, leaving 10 bases between them. The CDR3 region has the DNA TGTGCCAGCAGCCAAGATCCGGCAGGGAGCACAGATACGCAGTATTTT. Its protein product is CASSQDPAGSTDTQYF.

To note about this clone: Other DNA sequences in the same sample also yield this CDR3. This chain joins TRBV27 and TRBJ1-5; D ambiguous. The germline V and J ends were trimmed by 1 base and 4 bases, with 11 bases remaining between them. The CDR3 runs to 15 residues. In germline, CDR1 is MNHEY, CDR2 SMNVEV (reference sequence). The DNA for the CDR3 is TGTGCCAGCAGTTTATACGGGGTATCGAATCAGCCCCAGCATTTT. Protein sequence: CASSLYGVSNQPQHF.

V gene TRBV6-5 combines with J gene TRBJ2-1; D is undetermined. This CDR3 comprises 12 residues. Germline V lookup: CDR1 MNHEY, CDR2 SVGAGI. V was clipped by 6 bases and J by 6 bases, with 9 bases between them. CDR3 nucleotides: TGTGCCAGCAGCCTGGTTAGCAATGAGCAGTTCTTC. Its translation is CASSLVSNEQFF.

This clone was observed a single time. This chain uses TRBV6-5 with TRBJ1-1, with D possibly TRBD1 on 6 matching bases. CDR1 is MNHEY, CDR2 SVGAGI, per germline. This CDR3 region has 14 residues. Trimming cost V 6 bases and J 0 bases, with 11 bases left between them. CDR3 in DNA: TGTGCCAGCAGCCGCCGGACAGTGAACACTGAAGCTTTCTTT. This encodes CASSRRTVNTEAFF.

The count of this clone is one. The CDR3 loop reads CASSFGTVNYEQYF. The CDR3 nucleotides read TGTGCCAGCAGCTTCGGGACAGTTAACTACGAGCAGTACTTC. This chain links TRBV7-9 with TRBJ2-7, with 7 bases fitting TRBD1. The CDR3 extends over 14 amino acids. The V gene end was trimmed by 3 bases and the J gene end by 3 bases; junction bases not matched to a gene: 5. From germline, CDR1 is SEHNR and CDR2 FQNEAQ (reference sequence).

This chain joins TRBV11-3 and TRBJ2-1; possibly TRBD2 for D (5 bases). The CDR3 sequence is 14 residues long. Germline CDR1 and CDR2: SGHNT and YENEEA. V shed 5 bases and J shed 5 bases, with 13 bases lying between them. The CDR3 nucleotides are TGTGCCAGCAGCCCAACTAGAAACCACAATGAGCAGTTCTTC. It is translated as CASSPTRNHNEQFF.